One sample yielded the 24 T cell receptor beta chains listed below, sequenced in a study of somatic mutations in cytotoxic T cells in rheumatoid arthritis. Some clones are missing from TCRdb's copy, which holds only in-frame ones; the method was immunoSEQ multiplex PCR. The sample shows 13,000 or so clones, approximately 84% of them seen only once. The sample comprised CD8+ T cells sorted from blood. Receptors originate from an adult with rheumatoid arthritis.

The chain has TRBV7-9 and TRBJ1-6, with D unresolved. The germline V gene has CDR1 SEHNR and CDR2 FQNEAQ (reference sequence). V lost 1 base to trimming and J lost 6 bases, with 13 bases between them. CDR3 size: 16 residues. The CDR3 sequence: CASSLVSGLINSPLHF. For the CDR3, the DNA is TGTGCCAGCAGCTTAGTATCAGGCCTAATTAATTCACCCCTCCACTTT.

This chain connects TRBV28 to TRBJ2-5; 10 bases align to TRBD2. The CDR3 spans 18 residues. With 1 base clipped from V and 5 bases from J, the junction kept 13 bases outside the gene matches. Germline loops: CDR1 MDHEN, CDR2 SYDVKM. The CDR3 DNA is TGTGCCAGCAGTTTATTAGGTCTAGCGGGAGTCGGTGGGGAGACCCAGTACTTC. Residues: CASSLLGLAGVGGETQYF.

CDR3 residues: CASSPGTGYNEQFF. The CDR3 DNA reads TGTGCCAGCAGCCCCGGGACTGGATACAATGAGCAGTTCTTC. This chain connects TRBV27 to TRBJ2-1, with TRBD2 as a possible D gene (6 bases). CDR3 length: 14 residues. The germline V gene encodes CDR1 MNHEY and CDR2 SMNVEV (reference sequence). Trimming took 6 bases from V and 4 from J, leaving 13 bases between them.

The chain is built from TRBV19 and TRBJ2-7; 8 nucleotides match TRBD1. V gave up 5 bases and J gave up 2 bases; unmatched junction bases: 5. The CDR3 sequence is 14 residues long. CDR1 is LNHDA and CDR2 is SQIVND in the germline V gene (reference sequence). CDR3 nucleotides: TGTGCCAGTAGTGTAGGACAGGGTCCCTACGAGCAGTACTTC. Translation gives CASSVGQGPYEQYF.

The chain joins TRBV28 to TRBJ2-5, with 9 nucleotides matching TRBD1. Gene TRBJ2-7 matches the end of the DNA better, so the J call may be wrong. The CDR3 runs to 19 residues. The germline gives CDR1 MDHEN, CDR2 SYDVKM. CDR3 nucleotide sequence: TGTGCCAGCAGACACATAACTCCCCGCCCGGGACAGGGTATCTACGAGCAGTACTTC. This translates into CASRHITPRPGQGIYEQYF.

The chain couples TRBV6-1 to TRBJ1-1; maybe TRBD1 (6 bases). Per germline, CDR1 MNHNS and CDR2 SASEGT. There are 12 residues in the CDR3. The V end was cut by 3 bases, the J end by 5 bases, with 7 bases between. CDR3 loop: CASSEQGTEAFF. The CDR3, as DNA: TGTGCCAGCAGTGAGCAGGGGACTGAAGCTTTCTTT.

This clone was seen only once. The chain employs TRBV6-5 and TRBJ2-5, with D perhaps TRBD2 (6 bases). Germline V lookup: CDR1 MNHEY, CDR2 SVGAGI. This CDR3 contains 15 residues. V lost 0 bases, J lost 7 bases, and 15 bases lay in between. The chain's CDR3 is CASSYSGGARGTQYF. The CDR3 DNA follows: TGTGCCAGCAGTTACTCTGGAGGGGCCCGGGGGACCCAGTACTTC.

The J gene is TRBJ2-5, the V gene TRBV27; a possible D gene is TRBD2 (5 bases). Germline V lookup: CDR1 MNHEY, CDR2 SMNVEV (reference sequence). V was cut by 6 bases and J by 5 bases, with 13 bases left in between. The CDR3 has 13 amino acids. The CDR3 nucleotides are TGTGCCAGCAGCCCTGCAGCGGTTGAGACCCAGTACTTC. It codes for CASSPAAVETQYF.

V is TRBV19 and J is TRBJ2-1; D gene unclear. The length of the CDR3 is 13 residues. V gave up 7 bases and J gave up 4 bases, with 11 bases separating them. Germline V gene data show CDR1 as LNHDA and CDR2 as SQIVND (reference sequence). This chain's CDR3 is CASNRLGYNEQFF. CDR3 in DNA: TGTGCCAGTAATAGGCTCGGATACAATGAGCAGTTCTTC.

The chain recombines TRBV9 with TRBJ2-1; D possibly corresponds to TRBD2 (5 bases). With 0 bases removed from V and 0 bases from J, the gap between germline ends came to 7 bases. Looked up from germline, CDR1 is SGDLS and CDR2 is YYNGEE. The CDR3 contains 15 residues. The CDR3 DNA follows: TGTGCCAGCAGCGTAGCGGGGATCTCCTACAATGAGCAGTTCTTC. This codes for CASSVAGISYNEQFF. The full variable domain, in which reference TRBV9 and TRBJ2-1 provide the parts outside the CDR3, is DSGVTQTPKHLITATGQRVTLRCSPRSGDLSVYWYQQSLDQGLQFLIQYYNGEERAKGNILERFSAQQFPDLHSELNLSSLELGDSALYFCASSVAGISYNEQFFGPGTRLTVL.

The J gene is TRBJ2-7, the V gene TRBV11-2; 10 bases agree with TRBD2. CDR1 is SGHAT, CDR2 FQNNGV, per germline. Trimming cost V 4 bases and J 0 bases; bases outside gene matches: 6. This CDR3 region has 16 residues. CDR3 residues: CASSSWTSGSSYEQYF. The CDR3 bases are TGTGCCAGCAGCTCTTGGACTAGCGGTTCCTCCTACGAGCAGTACTTC.

This chain joins TRBV9 and TRBJ2-1; a weak D match, TRBD2 (5 bases). The V gene's germline CDR1 is SGDLS and CDR2 YYNGEE. This CDR3 comprises 15 residues. V was clipped by 4 bases and J by 9 bases, with 20 bases between them. The CDR3 reads CASSSPQMGVVEQFF. CDR3 nucleotides: TGTGCCAGCAGCTCACCTCAAATGGGAGTTGTTGAGCAGTTCTTC.

The rearrangement uses TRBV7-9 and TRBJ2-1; TRBD2 matches at 10 bases. Germline CDR1 and CDR2: SEHNR and FQNEAQ (reference sequence). J lost 5 bases, V lost 2 bases, and 0 bases had no gene match. This CDR3 contains 14 residues. CDR3 residues: CASSLLAGDNEQFF. CDR3 nucleotide sequence: TGTGCCAGCAGCTTACTAGCGGGAGACAATGAGCAGTTCTTC.

J is TRBJ2-2 and V is TRBV30, with 10 bases identical to TRBD2. Germline values: CDR1 GTSNPN, CDR2 SVGIG (reference sequence). V shed 4 bases and J 5 bases; nucleotides not matched to a gene: 4. The CDR3 spans 14 residues. CDR3 nucleotide sequence: TGTGCCTGGAACCTAGCGGGGGTAACCGGGGAGCTGTTTTTT. It translates to CAWNLAGVTGELFF.

The rearrangement joins TRBV9 to TRBJ2-1; TRBD2 agrees at 11 bases. Germline CDR1 is SGDLS and CDR2 is YYNGEE. V was pared by 5 bases and J by 4 bases, with 5 bases of the junction left unmatched. This CDR3 region has 15 residues. Written as DNA, the CDR3 is TGTGCCAGCAGTGCGGGACTAGCGGTATACAATGAGCAGTTCTTC. The encoded protein is CASSAGLAVYNEQFF.

The V gene is TRBV11-2, the J gene TRBJ2-3, with 11 bases fitting TRBD2. The CDR3 contains 16 residues. Germline V gene lookup returns CDR1 SGHAT and CDR2 FQNNGV. V lost 4 bases, J lost 4 bases, and 7 bases stayed unmatched. In nucleotides, the CDR3 is TGTGCCAGCAGCTCAGTAGCGGGGGGGCCCCCAGATACGCAGTATTTT. It codes for CASSSVAGGPPDTQYF.

The chain employs TRBV28 and TRBJ2-7, with TRBD2 matching over 7 bases. CDR1 MDHEN and CDR2 SYDVKM come from the germline V gene. The CDR3 covers 15 residues. J gave up 2 bases and V 2 bases, and 6 bases lay outside the gene matches. As DNA, the CDR3 is TGTGCCAGCAGTTTAAACGGGAGGCCCCCCTACGAGCAGTACTTC. Translating it yields CASSLNGRPPYEQYF. Combining the CDR3 with reference TRBV28 and TRBJ2-7 gives the whole variable domain DVKVTQSSRYLVKRTGEKVFLECVQDMDHENMFWYRQDPGLGLRLIYFSYDVKMKEKGDIPEGYSVSREKKERFSLILESASTNQTSMYLCASSLNGRPPYEQYFGPGTRLTVT.

In this sample, this clone turned up once. The CDR3 DNA reads as TGTGCCAGCAGCCCGCCCGGACAGGGGACTAGCACAGATACGCAGTATTTT. Protein sequence: CASSPPGQGTSTDTQYF. J is TRBJ2-3 and V is TRBV7-3, with 9 bases aligning to TRBD1. Germline CDR1 and CDR2: SGHTA and FQGTGA. This CDR3 has 17 residues. After removal of 5 bases from V and 0 bases from J, the junction contained 9 bases not matched to a gene.

The chain employs TRBV5-1 and TRBJ1-2; no clear D gene. V lost 4 bases and J lost 5, with 12 bases in between. There are 13 residues in the CDR3. Germline V lookup: CDR1 SGHRS, CDR2 YFSETQ. In DNA form, the CDR3 reads TGCGCCAGCAGCCCGGACTTCGGGTATGGCTACACCTTC. Protein sequence: CASSPDFGYGYTF.

The chain is built from TRBV27 and TRBJ1-6; no reliable D call. The CDR3 has 14 amino acids. Trimming stripped 0 bases from V and 9 bases from J, with 9 bases between. Germline V gives CDR1 MNHEY, CDR2 SMNVEV (reference sequence). CDR3 protein: CASSLSRNSSPLHF. The CDR3 region has the DNA TGTGCCAGCAGTTTATCGAGAAATTCTTCACCCCTCCACTTT.

This clone was found a few times. The genes are TRBV27 and TRBJ1-2; perhaps TRBD1 as D (5 bases). The V gene lost 0 bases and the J gene lost 4 bases, with 9 bases spanning the gap. This CDR3 contains 14 residues. In germline, CDR1 is MNHEY, CDR2 SMNVEV (reference sequence). The CDR3 region has the DNA TGTGCCAGCAGTTTATCCGGCAGGGTCTATGGCTACACCTTC. It codes for CASSLSGRVYGYTF.

This clone turned up a few times. CDR3 in DNA: TGTGCCAGCAGCTTCTTTACGTCAGGAGTAGATGGCTACACCTTC. Protein product: CASSFFTSGVDGYTF. The rearrangement links TRBV7-8 to TRBJ1-2; D is unresolved. The V gene's germline CDR1 is SGHVS and CDR2 FQNEAQ. The length of the CDR3 is 15 residues. V lost 3 bases and J lost 6, with 17 bases in between. Filled out from reference TRBV7-8 and TRBJ1-2, the complete variable domain reads GAGVSQSPRYKVAKRGQDVALRCDPISGHVSLFWYQQALGQGPEFLTYFQNEAQLDKSGLPSDRFFAERPEGSVSTLKIQRTQQEDSAVYLCASSFFTSGVDGYTFGSGTRLTVV.

V usage is TRBV2 and J usage is TRBJ2-3, with D possibly matching TRBD1 (6 bases). Germline CDR1 reads SNHLY; CDR2 reads FYNNEI. This CDR3 is built from 15 residues. Trimming stripped 4 bases from V and 0 bases from J, with 11 bases between. The CDR3 is CASSGGRSSTDTQYF. For the CDR3, the DNA is TGTGCCAGCAGTGGGGGGCGGTCTAGCACAGATACGCAGTATTTT. Complete variable domain (other parts from reference TRBV2 and TRBJ2-3): EPEVTQTPSHQVTQMGQEVILRCVPISNHLYFYWYRQILGQKVEFLVSFYNNEISEKSEIFDDQFSVERPDGSNFTLKIRSTKLEDSAMYFCASSGGRSSTDTQYFGPGTRLTVL.

In DNA, the CDR3 is TGTGCCAGCAGCCTCGACATGTCTTCCTACAATGAGCAGTTCTTC. The encoded protein is CASSLDMSSYNEQFF. This rearrangement joins TRBV11-2 to TRBJ2-1; D is unresolved. Trimming shortened V by 5 bases and J by 1 base, and 12 bases separated the two germline ends. The CDR3 totals 15 residues. The germline V gene has CDR1 SGHAT and CDR2 FQNNGV.